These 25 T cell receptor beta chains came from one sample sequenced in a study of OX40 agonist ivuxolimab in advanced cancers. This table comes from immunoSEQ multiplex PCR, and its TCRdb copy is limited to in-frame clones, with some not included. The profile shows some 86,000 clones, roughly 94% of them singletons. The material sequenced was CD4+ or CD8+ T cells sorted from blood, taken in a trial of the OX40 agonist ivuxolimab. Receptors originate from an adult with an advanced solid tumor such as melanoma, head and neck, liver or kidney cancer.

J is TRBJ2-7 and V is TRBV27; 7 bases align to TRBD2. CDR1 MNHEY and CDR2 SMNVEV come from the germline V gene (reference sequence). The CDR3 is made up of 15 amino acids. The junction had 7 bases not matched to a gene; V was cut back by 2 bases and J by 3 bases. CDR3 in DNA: TGTGCCAGCAGTTTACGTCTAGCGGAAGTCTACGAGCAGTACTTC. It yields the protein CASSLRLAEVYEQYF.

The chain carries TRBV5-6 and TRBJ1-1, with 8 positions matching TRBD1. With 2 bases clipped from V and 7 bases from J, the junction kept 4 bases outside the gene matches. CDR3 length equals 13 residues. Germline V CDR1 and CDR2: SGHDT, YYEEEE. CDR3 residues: CASSFSGGGEAFF. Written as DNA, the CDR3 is TGTGCCAGCAGCTTCTCAGGGGGCGGTGAAGCTTTCTTT.

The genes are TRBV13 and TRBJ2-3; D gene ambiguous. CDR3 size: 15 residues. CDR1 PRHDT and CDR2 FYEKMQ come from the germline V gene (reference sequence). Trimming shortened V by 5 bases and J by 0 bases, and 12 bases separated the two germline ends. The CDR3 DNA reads TGTGCCAGCAGCCTCCGTGGCCCAAGCACAGATACGCAGTATTTT. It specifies CASSLRGPSTDTQYF.

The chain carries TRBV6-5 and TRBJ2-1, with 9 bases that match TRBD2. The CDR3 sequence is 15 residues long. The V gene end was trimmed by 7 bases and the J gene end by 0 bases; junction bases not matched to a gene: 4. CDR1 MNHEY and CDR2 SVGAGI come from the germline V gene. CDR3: CASTLSGSSYNEQFF. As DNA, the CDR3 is TGTGCCAGCACCCTTAGCGGGAGCTCCTACAATGAGCAGTTCTTC.

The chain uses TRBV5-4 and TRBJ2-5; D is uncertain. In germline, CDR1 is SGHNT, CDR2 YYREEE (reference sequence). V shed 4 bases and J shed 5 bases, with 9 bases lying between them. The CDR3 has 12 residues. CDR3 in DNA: TGTGCCAGCAGCCTAGGGTCGGAGACCCAGTACTTC. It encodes CASSLGSETQYF.

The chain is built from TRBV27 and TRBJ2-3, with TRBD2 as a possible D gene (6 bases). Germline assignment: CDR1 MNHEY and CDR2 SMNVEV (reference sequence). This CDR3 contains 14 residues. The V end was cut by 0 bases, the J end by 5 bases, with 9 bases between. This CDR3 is CASSLSLGGDTQYF. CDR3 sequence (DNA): TGTGCCAGCAGTTTATCGCTGGGGGGAGATACGCAGTATTTT.

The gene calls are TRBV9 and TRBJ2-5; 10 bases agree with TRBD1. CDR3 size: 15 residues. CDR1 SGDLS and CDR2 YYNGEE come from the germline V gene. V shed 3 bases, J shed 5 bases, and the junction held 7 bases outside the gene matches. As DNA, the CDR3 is TGTGCCAGCAGCGCCGGGACAGGGGCCCGGGAGACCCAGTACTTC. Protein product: CASSAGTGARETQYF. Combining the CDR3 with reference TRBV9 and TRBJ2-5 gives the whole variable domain DSGVTQTPKHLITATGQRVTLRCSPRSGDLSVYWYQQSLDQGLQFLIQYYNGEERAKGNILERFSAQQFPDLHSELNLSSLELGDSALYFCASSAGTGARETQYFGPGTRLLVL.

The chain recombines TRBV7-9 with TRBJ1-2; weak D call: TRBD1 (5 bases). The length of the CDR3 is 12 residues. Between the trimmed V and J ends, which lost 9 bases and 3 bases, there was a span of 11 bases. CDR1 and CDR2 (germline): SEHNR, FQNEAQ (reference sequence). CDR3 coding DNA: TGTGCCAGTCTTACAGGCCACTATGGCTACACCTTC. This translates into CASLTGHYGYTF.

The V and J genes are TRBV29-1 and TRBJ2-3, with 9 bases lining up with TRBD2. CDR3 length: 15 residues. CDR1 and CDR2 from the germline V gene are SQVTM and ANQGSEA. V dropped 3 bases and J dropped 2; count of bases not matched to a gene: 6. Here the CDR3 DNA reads TGCAGCGTTGATGTAGCGGGGGAGAACACAGATACGCAGTATTTT. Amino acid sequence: CSVDVAGENTDTQYF.

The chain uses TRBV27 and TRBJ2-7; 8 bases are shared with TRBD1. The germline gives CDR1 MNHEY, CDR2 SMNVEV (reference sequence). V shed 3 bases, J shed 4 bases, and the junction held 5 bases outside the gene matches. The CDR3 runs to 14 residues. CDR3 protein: CASSFAGQGYEQYF. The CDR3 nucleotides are TGTGCCAGCAGTTTTGCTGGACAGGGTTACGAGCAGTACTTC.

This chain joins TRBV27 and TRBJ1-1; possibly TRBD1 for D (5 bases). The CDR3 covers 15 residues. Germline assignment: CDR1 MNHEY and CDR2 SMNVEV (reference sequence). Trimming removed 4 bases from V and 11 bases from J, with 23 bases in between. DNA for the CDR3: TGTGCCAGCAGTTCCCAGGACTATAGGGGACGGGAGGCTTTCTTT. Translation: CASSSQDYRGREAFF.

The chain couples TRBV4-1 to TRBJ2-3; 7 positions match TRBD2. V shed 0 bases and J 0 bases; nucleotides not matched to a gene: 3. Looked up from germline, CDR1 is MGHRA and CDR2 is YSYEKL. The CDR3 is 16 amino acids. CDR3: CASSQDWGGSTDTQYF. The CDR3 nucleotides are TGCGCCAGCAGCCAAGATTGGGGGGGAAGCACAGATACGCAGTATTTT.

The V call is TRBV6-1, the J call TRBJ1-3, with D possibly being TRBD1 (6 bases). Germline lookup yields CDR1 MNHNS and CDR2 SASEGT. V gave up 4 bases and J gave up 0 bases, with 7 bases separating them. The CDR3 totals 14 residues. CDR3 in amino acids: CASSVRGSGNTIYF. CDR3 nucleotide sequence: TGTGCCAGCAGTGTCAGGGGCTCTGGAAACACCATATATTTT.

The CDR3 coding sequence is TGTGCCAGTAGTATTGGGGAGCGGGGGTCCTCCTACGAGCAGTACTTC. Its protein product is CASSIGERGSSYEQYF. The V gene is TRBV19, the J gene TRBJ2-7; 8 bases match TRBD2. The V gene end was trimmed by 3 bases and the J gene end by 0 bases; junction bases not matched to a gene: 7. This CDR3 comprises 16 residues. The germline CDR1 and CDR2 sequences are LNHDA and SQIVND (reference sequence).

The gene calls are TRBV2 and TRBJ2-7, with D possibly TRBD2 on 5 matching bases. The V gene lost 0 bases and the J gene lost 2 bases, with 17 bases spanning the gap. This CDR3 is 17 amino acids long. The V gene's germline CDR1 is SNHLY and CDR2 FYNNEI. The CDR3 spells CASSEALRLGVPYEQYF. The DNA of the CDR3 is TGTGCCAGCAGTGAAGCGCTTCGTCTCGGGGTACCCTACGAGCAGTACTTC.

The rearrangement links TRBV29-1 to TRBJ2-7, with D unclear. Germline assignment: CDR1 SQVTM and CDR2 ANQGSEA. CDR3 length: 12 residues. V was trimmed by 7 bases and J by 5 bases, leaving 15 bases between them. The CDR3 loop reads CSAIGRSNEQYF. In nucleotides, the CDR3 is TGCAGCGCCATAGGTAGATCCAACGAGCAGTACTTC.

CDR3 sequence reads: CASSHRGQITEAFF. CDR3 sequence (DNA): TGTGCCAGCAGCCACAGGGGGCAGATCACTGAAGCTTTCTTT. The chain uses TRBV28 and TRBJ1-1; 9 bases fit TRBD1. The germline CDR1 and CDR2 sequences are MDHEN and SYDVKM. There are 14 residues in the CDR3. The V segment lost 6 bases and the J segment 4 bases; nucleotides outside the gene matches: 6.

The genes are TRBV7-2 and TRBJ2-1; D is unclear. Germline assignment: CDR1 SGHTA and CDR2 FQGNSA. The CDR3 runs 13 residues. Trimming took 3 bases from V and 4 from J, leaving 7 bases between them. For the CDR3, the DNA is TGTGCCAGCAGCTTTTCGGCGTACAATGAGCAGTTCTTC. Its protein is CASSFSAYNEQFF.

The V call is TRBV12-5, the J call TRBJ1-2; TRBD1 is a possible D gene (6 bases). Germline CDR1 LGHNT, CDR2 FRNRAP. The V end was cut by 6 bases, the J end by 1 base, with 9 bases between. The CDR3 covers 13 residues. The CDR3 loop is CASGRGFNYGYTF. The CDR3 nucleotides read TGTGCTAGTGGGAGGGGGTTTAACTATGGCTACACCTTC.

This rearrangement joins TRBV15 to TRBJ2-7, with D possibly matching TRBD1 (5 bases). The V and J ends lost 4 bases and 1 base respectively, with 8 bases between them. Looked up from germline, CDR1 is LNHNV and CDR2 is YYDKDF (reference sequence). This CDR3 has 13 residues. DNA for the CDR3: TGTGCCACCAGCAAGACAGAATCCTACGAGCAGTACTTC. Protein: CATSKTESYEQYF.

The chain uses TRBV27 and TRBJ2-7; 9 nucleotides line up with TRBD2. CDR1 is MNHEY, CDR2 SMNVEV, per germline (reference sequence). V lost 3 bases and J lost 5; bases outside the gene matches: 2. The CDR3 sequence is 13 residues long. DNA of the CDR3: TGTGCCAGCAGTTTTAGCGGGGGCCACGAGCAGTACTTC. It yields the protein CASSFSGGHEQYF.

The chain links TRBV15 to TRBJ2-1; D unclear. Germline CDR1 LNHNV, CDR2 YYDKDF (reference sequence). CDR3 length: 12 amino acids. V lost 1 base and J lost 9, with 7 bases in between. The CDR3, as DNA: TGTGCCACCAGCAGAGGGTCCCCTGAGCAGTTCTTC. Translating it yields CATSRGSPEQFF.

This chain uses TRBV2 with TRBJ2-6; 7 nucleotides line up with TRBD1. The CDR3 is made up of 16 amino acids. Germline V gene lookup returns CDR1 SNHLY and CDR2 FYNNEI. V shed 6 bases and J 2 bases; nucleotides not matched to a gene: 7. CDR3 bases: TGTGCCAGCAGCGGGACAGTGGGCCCTGGGGCCAACGTCCTGACTTTC. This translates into CASSGTVGPGANVLTF.

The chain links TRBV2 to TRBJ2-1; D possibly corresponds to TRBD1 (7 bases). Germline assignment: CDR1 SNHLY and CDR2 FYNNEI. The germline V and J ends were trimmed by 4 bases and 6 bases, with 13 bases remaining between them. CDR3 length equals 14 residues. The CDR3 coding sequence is TGTGCCAGCAGTGGCGGGACAGAGATCAATGAGCAGTTCTTC. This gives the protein CASSGGTEINEQFF.

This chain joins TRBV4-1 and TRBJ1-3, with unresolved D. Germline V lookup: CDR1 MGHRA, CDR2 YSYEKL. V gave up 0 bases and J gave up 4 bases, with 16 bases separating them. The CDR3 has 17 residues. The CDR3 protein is CASSQDNMGREGNTIYF. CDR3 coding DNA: TGCGCCAGCAGCCAAGATAATATGGGCCGCGAGGGAAACACCATATATTTT.